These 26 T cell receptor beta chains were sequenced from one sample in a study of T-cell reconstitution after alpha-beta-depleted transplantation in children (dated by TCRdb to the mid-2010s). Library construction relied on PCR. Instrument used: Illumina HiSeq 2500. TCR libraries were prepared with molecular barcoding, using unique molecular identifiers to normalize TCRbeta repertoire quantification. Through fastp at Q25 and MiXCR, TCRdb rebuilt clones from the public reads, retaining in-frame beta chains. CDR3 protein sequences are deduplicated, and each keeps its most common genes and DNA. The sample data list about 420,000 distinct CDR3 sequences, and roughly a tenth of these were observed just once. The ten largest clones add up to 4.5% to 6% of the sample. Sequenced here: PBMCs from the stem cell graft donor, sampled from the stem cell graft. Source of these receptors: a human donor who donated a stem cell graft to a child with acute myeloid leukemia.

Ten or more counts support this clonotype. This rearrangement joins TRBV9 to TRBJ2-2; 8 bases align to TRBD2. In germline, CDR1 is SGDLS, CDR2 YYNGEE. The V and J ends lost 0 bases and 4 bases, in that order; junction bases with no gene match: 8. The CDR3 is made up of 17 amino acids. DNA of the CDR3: TGTGCCAGCAGCGTAGGATTTGTGGCGGGGGGCACCGGGGAGCTGTTTTTT. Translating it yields CASSVGFVAGGTGELFF.

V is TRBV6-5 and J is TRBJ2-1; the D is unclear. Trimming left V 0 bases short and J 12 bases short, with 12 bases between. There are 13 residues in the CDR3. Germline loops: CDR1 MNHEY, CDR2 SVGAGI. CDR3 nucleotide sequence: TGTGCCAGCAGTTACTCGTTGGGGTTGGGGCAGTTCTTC. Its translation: CASSYSLGLGQFF.

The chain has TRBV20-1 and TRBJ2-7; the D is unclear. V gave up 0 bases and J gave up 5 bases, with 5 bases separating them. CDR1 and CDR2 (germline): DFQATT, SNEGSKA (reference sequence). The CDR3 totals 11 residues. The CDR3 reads CSAREGNEQYV. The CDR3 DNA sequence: TGCAGTGCTAGAGAGGGAAACGAGCAGTACGTC.

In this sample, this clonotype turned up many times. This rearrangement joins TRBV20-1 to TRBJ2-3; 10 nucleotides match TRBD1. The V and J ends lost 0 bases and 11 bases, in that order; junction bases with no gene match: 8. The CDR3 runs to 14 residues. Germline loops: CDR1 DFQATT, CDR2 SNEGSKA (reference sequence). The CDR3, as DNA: TGCAGTGCTAGAGATATAGGGACAGGGGTCTTGCAGTATTTT. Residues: CSARDIGTGVLQYF.

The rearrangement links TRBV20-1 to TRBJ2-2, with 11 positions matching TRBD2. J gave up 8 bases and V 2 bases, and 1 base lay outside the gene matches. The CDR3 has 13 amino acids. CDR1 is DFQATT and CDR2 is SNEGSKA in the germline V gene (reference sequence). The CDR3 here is CSARLAGGGELFF. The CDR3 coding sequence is TGCAGTGCTAGACTAGCGGGAGGAGGGGAGCTGTTTTTT.

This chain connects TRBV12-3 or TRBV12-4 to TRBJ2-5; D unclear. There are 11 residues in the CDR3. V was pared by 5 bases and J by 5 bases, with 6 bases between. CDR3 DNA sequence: TGTGCCAGCAGTCATTTGGAGACCCAGTACTTC. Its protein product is CASSHLETQYF.

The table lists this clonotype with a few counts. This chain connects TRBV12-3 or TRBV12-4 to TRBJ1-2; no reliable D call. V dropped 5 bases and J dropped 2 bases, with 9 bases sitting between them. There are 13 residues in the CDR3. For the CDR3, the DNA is TGTGCCAGCAGTACCGGGATAAACTATGGCTACACCTTC. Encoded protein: CASSTGINYGYTF.

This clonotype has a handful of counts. CDR3: CASSRTGFGANVLTF. The CDR3 DNA is TGTGCCAGCTCAAGGACAGGTTTCGGGGCCAACGTCCTGACTTTC. The chain uses TRBV18 and TRBJ2-6, with 7 positions matching TRBD1. Germline-derived CDR1 and CDR2 are KGHSH and LQKENI. This CDR3 region has 15 residues. Trimming at V came to 5 bases and at J to 4 bases, leaving 5 bases not matched to a gene.

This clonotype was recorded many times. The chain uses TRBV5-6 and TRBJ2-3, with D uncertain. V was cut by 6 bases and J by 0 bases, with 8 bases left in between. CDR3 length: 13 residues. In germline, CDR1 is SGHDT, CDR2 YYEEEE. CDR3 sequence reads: CASNRGSTDTQYF. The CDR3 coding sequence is TGTGCCAGCAACCGCGGCAGCACAGATACGCAGTATTTT.

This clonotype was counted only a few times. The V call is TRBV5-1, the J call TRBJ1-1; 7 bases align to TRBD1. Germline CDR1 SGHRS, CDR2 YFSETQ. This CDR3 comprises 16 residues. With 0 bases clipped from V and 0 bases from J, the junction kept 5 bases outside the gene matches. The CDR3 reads CASSLGDRAMNTEAFF. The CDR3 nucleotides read TGCGCCAGCAGCTTGGGAGACAGGGCGATGAACACTGAAGCTTTCTTT.

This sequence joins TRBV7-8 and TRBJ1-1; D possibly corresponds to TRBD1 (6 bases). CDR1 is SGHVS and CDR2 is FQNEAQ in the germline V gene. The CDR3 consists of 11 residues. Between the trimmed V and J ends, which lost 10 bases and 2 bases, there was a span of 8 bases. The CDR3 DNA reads TGTGCCATACAGGGCAACACTGAAGCTTTCTTT. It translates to CAIQGNTEAFF.

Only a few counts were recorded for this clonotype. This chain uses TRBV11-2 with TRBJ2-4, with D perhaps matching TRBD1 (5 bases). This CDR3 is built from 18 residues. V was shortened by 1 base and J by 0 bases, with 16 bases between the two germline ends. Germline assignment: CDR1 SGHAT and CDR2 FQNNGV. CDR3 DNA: TGTGCCAGCAGCTTAGTGTACACCCAGCAGGGAGCCAAAAACATTCAGTACTTC. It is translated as CASSLVYTQQGAKNIQYF.

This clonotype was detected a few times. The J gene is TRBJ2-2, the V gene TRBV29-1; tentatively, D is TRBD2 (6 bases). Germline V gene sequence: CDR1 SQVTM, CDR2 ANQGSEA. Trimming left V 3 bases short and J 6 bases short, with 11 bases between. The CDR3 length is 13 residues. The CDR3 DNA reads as TGCAGCGTTGAGGAGGGGCAGGCCGGGGAGCTGTTTTTT. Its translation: CSVEEGQAGELFF.

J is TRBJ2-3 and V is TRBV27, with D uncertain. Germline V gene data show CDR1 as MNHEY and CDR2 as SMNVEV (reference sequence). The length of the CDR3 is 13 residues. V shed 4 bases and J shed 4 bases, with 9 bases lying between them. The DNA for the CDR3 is TGTGCCAGCAGTTGGTCTTGGGCAGATACGCAGTATTTT. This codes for CASSWSWADTQYF.

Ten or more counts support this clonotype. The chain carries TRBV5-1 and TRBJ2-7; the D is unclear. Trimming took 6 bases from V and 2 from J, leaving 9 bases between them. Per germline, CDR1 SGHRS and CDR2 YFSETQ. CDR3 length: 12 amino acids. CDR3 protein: CASKGKTYEQYF. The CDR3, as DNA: TGCGCCAGCAAGGGCAAAACCTACGAGCAGTACTTC.

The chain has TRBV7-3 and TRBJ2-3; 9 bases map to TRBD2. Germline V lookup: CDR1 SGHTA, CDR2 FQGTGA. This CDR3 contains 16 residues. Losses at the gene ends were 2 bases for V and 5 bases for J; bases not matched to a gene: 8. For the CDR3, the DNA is TGTGCCAGCAGCTTATTGGGCGGGGGGGCGAGAGATACGCAGTATTTT. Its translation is CASSLLGGGARDTQYF.

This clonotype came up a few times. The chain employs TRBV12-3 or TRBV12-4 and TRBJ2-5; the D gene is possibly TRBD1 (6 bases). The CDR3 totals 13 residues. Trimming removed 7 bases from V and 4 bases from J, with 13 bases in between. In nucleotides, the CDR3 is TGTGCCAGCAATACCCTGGGGGCAGAGACCCAGTACTTC. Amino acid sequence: CASNTLGAETQYF.

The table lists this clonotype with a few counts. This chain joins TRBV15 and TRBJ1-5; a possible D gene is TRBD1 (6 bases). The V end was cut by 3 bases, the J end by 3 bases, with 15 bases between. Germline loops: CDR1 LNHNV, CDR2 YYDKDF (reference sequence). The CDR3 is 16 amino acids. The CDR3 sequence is CATSSEGGGFNQPQHF. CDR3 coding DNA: TGTGCCACCAGCAGCGAGGGGGGGGGGTTCAATCAGCCCCAGCATTTT.

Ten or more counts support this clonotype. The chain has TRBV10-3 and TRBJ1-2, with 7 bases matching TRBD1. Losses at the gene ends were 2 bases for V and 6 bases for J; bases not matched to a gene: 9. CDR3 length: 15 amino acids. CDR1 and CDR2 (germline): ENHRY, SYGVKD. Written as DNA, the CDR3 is TGTGCCATCAGTGAGGGGACAGTCCCCTCGGATGGCTACACCTTC. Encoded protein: CAISEGTVPSDGYTF.

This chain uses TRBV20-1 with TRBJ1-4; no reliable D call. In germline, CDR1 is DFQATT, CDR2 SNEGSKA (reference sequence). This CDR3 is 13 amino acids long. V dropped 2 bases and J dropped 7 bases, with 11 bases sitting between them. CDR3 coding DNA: TGCAGTGCTAGATCACCCCCGATTGAAAAACTGTTTTTT. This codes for CSARSPPIEKLFF.

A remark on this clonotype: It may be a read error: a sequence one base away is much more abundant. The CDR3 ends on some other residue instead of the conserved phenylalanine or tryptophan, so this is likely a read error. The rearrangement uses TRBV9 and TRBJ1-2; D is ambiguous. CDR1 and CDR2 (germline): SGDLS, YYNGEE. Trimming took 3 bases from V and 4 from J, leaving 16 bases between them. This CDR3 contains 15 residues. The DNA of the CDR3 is TGTGCCAGCAGCGAGGGCCCAAATCGTGGCTATGGCTACACCTTG. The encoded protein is CASSEGPNRGYGYTL.

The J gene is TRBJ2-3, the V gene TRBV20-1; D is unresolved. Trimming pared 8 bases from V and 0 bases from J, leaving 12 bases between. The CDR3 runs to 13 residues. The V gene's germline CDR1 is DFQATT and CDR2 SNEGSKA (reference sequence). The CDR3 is CSTVGASTDTQYF. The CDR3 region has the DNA TGCAGTACTGTGGGTGCTAGCACAGATACGCAGTATTTT.

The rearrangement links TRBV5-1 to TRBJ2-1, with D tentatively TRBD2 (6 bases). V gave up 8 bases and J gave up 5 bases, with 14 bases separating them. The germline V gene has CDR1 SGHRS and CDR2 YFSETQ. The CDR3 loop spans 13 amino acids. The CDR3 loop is CASQGLYDNEQFF. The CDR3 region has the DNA TGCGCCAGTCAGGGACTTTACGACAATGAGCAGTTCTTC.

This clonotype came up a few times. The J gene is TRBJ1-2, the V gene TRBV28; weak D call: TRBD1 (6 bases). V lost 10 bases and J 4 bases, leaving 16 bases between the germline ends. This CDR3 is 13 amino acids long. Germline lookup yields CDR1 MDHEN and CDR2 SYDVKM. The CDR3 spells CAIKIARGYGYTF. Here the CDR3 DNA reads TGTGCCATTAAAATTGCCAGGGGCTATGGCTACACCTTC.

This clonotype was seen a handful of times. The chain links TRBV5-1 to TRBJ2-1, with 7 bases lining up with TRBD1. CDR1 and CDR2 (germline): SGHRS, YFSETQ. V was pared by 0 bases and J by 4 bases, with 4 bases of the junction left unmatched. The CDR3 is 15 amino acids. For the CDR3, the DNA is TGCGCCAGCAGCTTGGAGGGACAGCCTTACAATGAGCAGTTCTTC. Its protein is CASSLEGQPYNEQFF.

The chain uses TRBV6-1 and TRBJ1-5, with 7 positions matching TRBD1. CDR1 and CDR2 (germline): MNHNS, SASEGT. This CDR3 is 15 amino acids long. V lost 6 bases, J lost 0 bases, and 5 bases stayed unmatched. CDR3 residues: CASREGALSNQPQHF. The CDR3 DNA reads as TGTGCCAGCAGGGAGGGGGCCCTTAGCAATCAGCCCCAGCATTTT.